What follows are 13 T cell receptor beta chains derived from one specimen sequenced in a study of T cells after yellow fever vaccination. In TCRdb, the 5' RACE reads were re-called with MiXCR into one record per CDR3 protein. The data contain 110,000 or so distinct CDR3 sequences, more than 5.5% of them singletons. Material: CD4+ T cells sorted from PBMCs, obtained approximately 40 days after the first yellow fever vaccination. The receptors stem from a man aged 18 to 35 who received the YFV17D yellow fever vaccine.

This clonotype was recorded at least ten times. The chain uses TRBV19 and TRBJ2-3; D might be TRBD2 (6 bases). There are 14 residues in the CDR3. Germline V gives CDR1 LNHDA, CDR2 SQIVND (reference sequence). V gave up 7 bases and J gave up 4 bases, with 15 bases separating them. The CDR3 region has the DNA TGTGCCAGTATGGTGGAGGGCCCGTCAGATACGCAGTATTTT. Its translation is CASMVEGPSDTQYF.

This clonotype came up many times. The J gene is TRBJ1-5, the V gene TRBV5-1; 11 bases are a match to TRBD1. The CDR3 loop spans 14 amino acids. Germline-derived CDR1 and CDR2 are SGHRS and YFSETQ. J gave up 4 bases and V 10 bases, and 7 bases lay outside the gene matches. The CDR3, as DNA: TGCGCCCGCGGGGGGACAGGGGGAAATCAGCCCCAGCATTTT. Translated, it gives CARGGTGGNQPQHF.

This clonotype was seen more than once but under ten times. The CDR3 region has the DNA TGTGCCAGCAGTGTGGAGACCCAGTACTTC. It specifies CASSVETQYF. This chain joins TRBV2 and TRBJ2-5; no definite D call. The CDR3 sequence is 10 residues long. Trimming stripped 4 bases from V and 5 bases from J, with 2 bases between. The V gene's germline CDR1 is SNHLY and CDR2 FYNNEI. Variable domain in full (rest from reference TRBV2 and TRBJ2-5): EPEVTQTPSHQVTQMGQEVILRCVPISNHLYFYWYRQILGQKVEFLVSFYNNEISEKSEIFDDQFSVERPDGSNFTLKIRSTKLEDSAMYFCASSVETQYFGPGTRLLVL.

At least ten counts were recorded for this clonotype. CDR3: CASSELTGVSGNTIYF. Here the CDR3 DNA reads TGCGCCAGCAGCGAGCTAACAGGGGTGTCCGGAAACACCATATATTTT. This chain connects TRBV4-1 to TRBJ1-3; TRBD1 matches at 7 bases. Germline V CDR1 and CDR2: MGHRA, YSYEKL. The CDR3 consists of 16 residues. J gave up 4 bases and V 5 bases, and 11 bases lay outside the gene matches.

This clonotype was recorded many times. This chain links TRBV20-1 with TRBJ2-7; 15 nucleotides match TRBD2. The CDR3 sequence is 16 residues long. The germline V gene has CDR1 DFQATT and CDR2 SNEGSKA (reference sequence). V gave up 3 bases and J gave up 4 bases; unmatched junction bases: 7. For the CDR3, the DNA is TGCAGTGCTAGCCCGGGACTAGCGGGGGGTTTTTACGAGCAGTACGTC. Translating gives CSASPGLAGGFYEQYV.

In this sample, this clonotype turned up many times. The chain recombines TRBV7-9 with TRBJ2-5, with a tentative D call TRBD2 (6 bases). The V and J ends lost 2 bases and 5 bases respectively, with 15 bases between them. Germline CDR1 is SEHNR and CDR2 is FQNEAQ (reference sequence). The CDR3 has 15 amino acids. The CDR3 loop is CASSLSRLVDETQYF. The CDR3 DNA reads TGTGCCAGCAGCTTATCCAGACTAGTCGATGAGACCCAGTACTTC.

This clonotype was seen many times. DNA of the CDR3: TGCAGCGTTGTAGGCGGGTTTGGCACAGATACGCAGTATTTT. Translating gives CSVVGGFGTDTQYF. The rearrangement joins TRBV29-1 to TRBJ2-3, with D possibly matching TRBD2 (5 bases). The length of the CDR3 is 14 residues. Germline V gene lookup returns CDR1 SQVTM and CDR2 ANQGSEA. Deletions cut 4 bases from V and 1 base from J, with 12 bases between.

This clonotype was picked up many times. V usage is TRBV5-1 and J usage is TRBJ2-2; 9 nucleotides agree with TRBD1. The CDR3 runs 17 residues. CDR1 and CDR2 (germline): SGHRS, YFSETQ. Losses at the gene ends were 4 bases for V and 4 bases for J; bases not matched to a gene: 11. Here the CDR3 reads CASSDLAGTGTTGELFF. CDR3 nucleotides: TGCGCCAGCAGCGACCTGGCTGGGACAGGGACCACCGGGGAGCTGTTTTTT.

This clonotype showed up many times. V is TRBV3-1 and J is TRBJ1-1; D remains unclear. The CDR3 extends over 15 amino acids. Between the trimmed V and J ends, which lost 1 base and 1 base, there was a span of 10 bases. CDR1 LGHDT and CDR2 YNNKEL come from the germline V gene (reference sequence). DNA for the CDR3: TGTGCCAGCAGCCAAGCCGACGGCCGGAACACTGAAGCTTTCTTT. Protein: CASSQADGRNTEAFF.

This clonotype occurred many times. This chain links TRBV28 with TRBJ1-2; D may be TRBD1 (5 bases). This CDR3 is 15 amino acids long. V was clipped by 7 bases and J by 2 bases, with 17 bases between them. The germline V gene has CDR1 MDHEN and CDR2 SYDVKM. CDR3 bases: TGTGCCAGCACCCCGGGGGACCTACTAAACTATGGCTACACCTTC. Translation gives CASTPGDLLNYGYTF.

The chain combines TRBV7-2 with TRBJ2-5; 9 bases agree with TRBD2. The CDR3 is made up of 17 amino acids. Germline CDR1 reads SGHTA; CDR2 reads FQGNSA. V lost 6 bases to trimming and J lost 5 bases; unmatched junction nucleotides: 16. As DNA, the CDR3 is TGTGCCAGCAGAGGCGGGGGGGCGAGGATGGGGTGGGAGACCCAGTACTTC. It specifies CASRGGGARMGWETQYF.

This clonotype was counted ten times or more. The rearrangement links TRBV4-3 to TRBJ2-5, with unresolved D. Germline values: CDR1 LGHNA, CDR2 YSLEER. V was clipped by 4 bases and J by 6 bases, with 18 bases between them. The CDR3 extends over 15 amino acids. As DNA, the CDR3 is TGCGCCAGCAGCCTCCAAAGATCCGGATGGAAGACCCAGTACTTC. It specifies CASSLQRSGWKTQYF.

Ten or more counts support this clonotype. This chain connects TRBV7-9 to TRBJ1-2, with a tentative D call TRBD1 (5 bases). The CDR3 runs 13 residues. Germline lookup yields CDR1 SEHNR and CDR2 FQNEAQ (reference sequence). The ends were cut back, 5 bases at V and 2 bases at J, with 9 bases in the middle. This CDR3 is CASSGNRNYGYTF. CDR3 coding DNA: TGTGCCAGCAGCGGAAACAGGAACTATGGCTACACCTTC.